This T cell receptor (beta chain) came from a study of OX40 agonist ivuxolimab in advanced cancers. Regarding this clone: Antigen unknown.

Autoimmune disease history or systemic immunosuppression meant exclusion. Profiling relied on immunoSEQ multiplex PCR, and the TCRdb table lists in-frame clones only, not all of them. The table shows fewer than 65,000 clones, with roughly nine tenths occurring only once. Study-wide findings and caveats: Circulating CD4+ and CD8+ T cells showed clonal expansion by week 6 at 0.1 to 3.0 mg/kg. Among some nonresponders, normalized T-cell clonal expansion was also low. On average, CD8+ T cells had more expanded clones than CD4+.

V was trimmed by 0 bases and J by 8 bases, leaving 16 bases between them. This CDR3 has 15 amino acids. Per the germline V gene, CDR1 is SGHDN and CDR2 is FVKESK. The clonotype was recovered from an adult with an advanced solid tumor such as melanoma, head and neck, liver or kidney cancer. The chain is built from TRBV14 and TRBJ1-2; D is perhaps TRBD1 (6 bases). The sample here was CD4+ or CD8+ T cells sorted from blood, taken in a trial of the OX40 agonist ivuxolimab. The CDR3 spells CASSQEGGVLVGYTF. DNA for the CDR3: TGTGCCAGCAGCCAAGAAGGGGGAGTCTTGGTGGGCTACACCTTC.